The 18 T cell receptor beta chains given below trace back to one sample, sequenced in a study of blood T cell repertoires in COVID-19. Measured with immunoSEQ multiplex PCR; TCRdb has only the in-frame clones, and not every one. The sample contains roughly 410,000 clones, 80% to 90% of which appear only once. The specimen sequenced was peripheral blood. These receptors came from a woman aged 55-75 years with COVID-19, enrolled during active disease.

This clone was recorded a few times. The chain links TRBV19 to TRBJ2-7; a weak D match, TRBD1 (6 bases). The germline V gene encodes CDR1 LNHDA and CDR2 SQIVND (reference sequence). V was trimmed by 5 bases and J by 6 bases, leaving 11 bases between them. CDR3 length: 12 amino acids. The CDR3 nucleotides read TGTGCCAGTAGTCAGGGGACGGGCGAGCAGTACTTC. Its protein is CASSQGTGEQYF.

This rearrangement joins TRBV9 to TRBJ1-3, with a tentative D call TRBD1 (6 bases). V dropped 4 bases and J dropped 2 bases, with 13 bases sitting between them. Germline V gene sequence: CDR1 SGDLS, CDR2 YYNGEE. This CDR3 comprises 15 residues. CDR3 sequence reads: CASSSGQNPGNTIYF. DNA for the CDR3: TGTGCCAGCAGCTCCGGACAGAACCCTGGAAACACCATATATTTT.

V is TRBV3-1 (or the pseudogene TRBV3-2) and J is TRBJ2-2; D perhaps matches TRBD2 (5 bases). The CDR3 is made up of 13 amino acids. V was clipped by 3 bases and J by 4 bases, with 6 bases between them. Germline V lookup: CDR1 LGHDT, CDR2 YNNKEL (reference sequence). The CDR3 coding sequence is TGTGCCAGCAGCCATGGAGGCACCGGGGAGCTGTTTTTT. This codes for CASSHGGTGELFF.

The J gene is TRBJ1-3, the V gene TRBV30; D gene uncertain. Germline V lookup: CDR1 GTSNPN, CDR2 SVGIG (reference sequence). The V end lost 5 bases, the J end lost 0 bases, and 5 bases lay between the germline ends. The CDR3 has 12 residues. The CDR3 loop is CAWALSGNTIYF. In DNA, the CDR3 is TGTGCCTGGGCCCTCTCTGGAAACACCATATATTTT.

V usage is TRBV7-7 and J usage is TRBJ2-5; D is perhaps TRBD1 (8 bases). Trimming took off 0 bases at V and 1 base at J, with 12 bases between the two ends. The CDR3 totals 16 residues. CDR1 and CDR2 from the germline V gene are SSHAT and FNYEAQ (reference sequence). CDR3 region: CASSLAGGTGQETQYF. CDR3 DNA sequence: TGTGCCAGCAGCTTAGCGGGGGGGACAGGCCAAGAGACCCAGTACTTC.

V gene TRBV4-1 combines with J gene TRBJ1-2; D is unresolved. CDR1 MGHRA and CDR2 YSYEKL come from the germline V gene. The CDR3 has 14 residues. Trimming shortened V by 1 base and J by 3 bases, and 9 bases separated the two germline ends. Here the CDR3 reads CASSQAGRDYGYTF. The CDR3 DNA reads TGCGCCAGCAGCCAAGCTGGGAGGGACTATGGCTACACCTTC.

The chain uses TRBV9 and TRBJ2-5; the match to TRBD1 covers 8 bases. Trimming at V came to 4 bases and at J to 3 bases, leaving 5 bases not matched to a gene. Germline V gene data show CDR1 as SGDLS and CDR2 as YYNGEE. The CDR3 consists of 14 residues. CDR3 in DNA: TGTGCCAGCAGCAGGACAGGGAACAAAGAGACCCAGTACTTC. It encodes CASSRTGNKETQYF.

The chain joins TRBV18 to TRBJ2-1; TRBD2 aligns across 8 bases. After removal of 2 bases from V and 6 bases from J, the junction contained 12 bases not matched to a gene. The CDR3 runs 17 residues. The germline CDR1 and CDR2 sequences are KGHSH and LQKENI. The CDR3 DNA reads TGTGCCAGCTCACCAAGGTTTCCGGGGGGGCCGGGCAATGAGCAGTTCTTC. As protein: CASSPRFPGGPGNEQFF.

This chain joins TRBV2 and TRBJ2-7; possibly TRBD2 for D (5 bases). V gave up 5 bases and J gave up 11 bases, with 16 bases separating them. This CDR3 comprises 12 residues. Germline lookup yields CDR1 SNHLY and CDR2 FYNNEI. The DNA of the CDR3 is TGTGCCAGCAGTCGACGGCCGGTCGGGGAGTACTTC. It is translated as CASSRRPVGEYF.

This clone was found once. The chain uses TRBV28 and TRBJ2-3; the D is unclear. The V gene lost 5 bases and the J gene lost 0 bases, with 9 bases spanning the gap. The CDR3 has 14 residues. Germline CDR1 reads MDHEN; CDR2 reads SYDVKM. CDR3 coding DNA: TGTGCCAGCAGTACCCAGGTTAGCACAGATACGCAGTATTTT. It translates to CASSTQVSTDTQYF.

CDR3 coding DNA: TGTGCCAGCAGCTTAGACCAGGGGTACTATGGCTACACCTTC. Its protein product is CASSLDQGYYGYTF. V and J are TRBV7-8 and TRBJ1-2; perhaps TRBD1 as D (6 bases). CDR3 length equals 14 residues. Germline V CDR1 and CDR2: SGHVS, FQNEAQ. V lost 1 base and J lost 3, with 9 bases in between.

The chain recombines TRBV11-2 with TRBJ1-2; 10 bases line up with TRBD1. Per the germline V gene, CDR1 is SGHAT and CDR2 is FQNNGV. This CDR3 has 11 amino acids. Losses at the gene ends were 4 bases for V and 13 bases for J; bases not matched to a gene: 3. DNA for the CDR3: TGTGCCAGCAGCTCCGGACAGGGGGTCACCTTC. Its protein product is CASSSGQGVTF.

This clone was detected once. The genes are TRBV19 and TRBJ1-2; maybe TRBD1 (6 bases). V was clipped by 4 bases and J by 7 bases, with 19 bases between them. CDR3 length: 15 amino acids. Germline CDR1 reads LNHDA; CDR2 reads SQIVND (reference sequence). The CDR3 region has the DNA TGTGCCAGTAGTACGCGGCGGGGGCGAGGGTTTGGCTACACCTTC. It codes for CASSTRRGRGFGYTF.

DNA for the CDR3: TGTGCCAGGACGGACGGGGTAACCCCCCTCCACTTT. It encodes CARTDGVTPLHF. The chain recombines TRBV6-8 with TRBJ1-6, with D hard to call. CDR1 is MNHGY, CDR2 SAAAGT, per germline. This CDR3 comprises 12 residues. The V end lost 9 bases, the J end lost 13 bases, and 16 bases lay between the germline ends.

This clone was picked up a small number of times. The chain joins TRBV24-1 to TRBJ1-1, with D hard to call. This CDR3 is built from 14 residues. The V gene lost 6 bases and the J gene lost 2 bases, with 12 bases spanning the gap. Germline-derived CDR1 and CDR2 are KGHDR and SFDVKD. This CDR3 is CATSTNSYNTEAFF. The CDR3 nucleotides are TGTGCCACCAGTACGAACAGTTATAACACTGAAGCTTTCTTT.

The V and J genes are TRBV11-2 and TRBJ1-1; D not resolved. V lost 0 bases and J 5 bases, leaving 4 bases between the germline ends. Germline V CDR1 and CDR2: SGHAT, FQNNGV. The CDR3 loop spans 12 amino acids. The CDR3 sequence: CASSLDLTEAFF. The CDR3 region has the DNA TGTGCCAGCAGCTTAGATCTTACTGAAGCTTTCTTT.

The chain links TRBV27 to TRBJ1-2; tentative D call: TRBD1 (6 bases). With 2 bases removed from V and 2 bases from J, the gap between germline ends came to 6 bases. Germline V gene sequence: CDR1 MNHEY, CDR2 SMNVEV (reference sequence). This CDR3 comprises 13 residues. The CDR3, as DNA: TGTGCCAGCAGTTTACAGGGGAACTATGGCTACACCTTC. Translation: CASSLQGNYGYTF.

The chain is built from TRBV2 and TRBJ1-1; a possible D gene is TRBD1 (5 bases). Looked up from germline, CDR1 is SNHLY and CDR2 is FYNNEI. V lost 6 bases and J 5 bases, leaving 22 bases between the germline ends. CDR3 length equals 16 residues. This CDR3 reads CASSLTAGRRNTEAFF. The CDR3, as DNA: TGTGCCAGCAGCTTGACGGCAGGGAGGAGGAATACTGAAGCTTTCTTT.